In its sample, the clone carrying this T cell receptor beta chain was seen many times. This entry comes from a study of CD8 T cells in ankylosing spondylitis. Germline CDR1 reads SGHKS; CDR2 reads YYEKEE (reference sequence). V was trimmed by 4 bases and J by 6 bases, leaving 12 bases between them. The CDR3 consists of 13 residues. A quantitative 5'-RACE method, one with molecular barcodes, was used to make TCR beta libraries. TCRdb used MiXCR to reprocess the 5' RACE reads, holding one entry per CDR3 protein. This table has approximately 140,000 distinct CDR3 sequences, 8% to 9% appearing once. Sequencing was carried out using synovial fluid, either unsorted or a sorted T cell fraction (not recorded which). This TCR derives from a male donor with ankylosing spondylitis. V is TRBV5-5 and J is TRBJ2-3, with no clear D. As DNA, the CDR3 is TGTGCCAGCAGCGAGAGACTCGAGGATACGCAGTATTTT. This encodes CASSERLEDTQYF.